The 3 T cell receptor beta chains in this list originate from one sample, sequenced in a study of yellow fever vaccine responses in identical twins. TCRdb called the RT-PCR reads again in MiXCR, with one record for every CDR3 protein. The top ten hold roughly 2.6% of the sample, which has about 4,200 distinct CDR3 sequences, 84% seen once. The source material was T cells from blood (PBMCs), unsorted or a sorted subset (not recorded which), sampled before or after yellow fever vaccination (not recorded which). These receptors all come from a woman under 30 who received the yellow fever vaccine.

This chain joins TRBV15 and TRBJ1-5, with a possible D match to TRBD1 (6 bases). Germline V CDR1 and CDR2: LNHNV, YYDKDF (reference sequence). Trimming pared 1 base from V and 6 bases from J, leaving 13 bases between. The CDR3 spans 15 residues. CDR3 DNA: TGTGCCACCAGCAGAGGTATAGGGGGGGCTCAGCCCCAGCATTTT. This codes for CATSRGIGGAQPQHF. The full variable domain, completed using reference TRBV15 and TRBJ1-5, is DAMVIQNPRYQVTQFGKPVTLSCSQTLNHNVMYWYQQKSSQAPKLLFHYYDKDFNNEADTPDNFQSRRPNTSFCFLDIRSPGLGDTAMYLCATSRGIGGAQPQHFGDGTRLSIL.

V and J are TRBV29-1 and TRBJ2-5; D is undetermined. In germline, CDR1 is SQVTM, CDR2 ANQGSEA. This CDR3 has 13 amino acids. Trimming left V 4 bases short and J 0 bases short, with 9 bases between. CDR3 nucleotide sequence: TGCAGCGTTGTTACAGCTTACCAAGAGACCCAGTACTTC. Its protein is CSVVTAYQETQYF.

The rearrangement joins TRBV29-1 to TRBJ2-5, with 9 positions matching TRBD2. Germline V CDR1 and CDR2: SQVTM, ANQGSEA. Losses at the gene ends were 6 bases for V and 4 bases for J; bases not matched to a gene: 3. The CDR3 is 12 amino acids. CDR3 residues: CSVNSGGETQYF. The CDR3 region has the DNA TGCAGCGTCAATAGCGGGGGAGAGACCCAGTACTTC. Variable domain in full (rest from reference TRBV29-1 and TRBJ2-5): SAVISQKPSRDICQRGTSLTIQCQVDSQVTMMFWYRQQPGQSLTLIATANQGSEATYESGFVIDKFPISRPNLTFSTLTVSNMSPEDSSIYLCSVNSGGETQYFGPGTRLLVL.